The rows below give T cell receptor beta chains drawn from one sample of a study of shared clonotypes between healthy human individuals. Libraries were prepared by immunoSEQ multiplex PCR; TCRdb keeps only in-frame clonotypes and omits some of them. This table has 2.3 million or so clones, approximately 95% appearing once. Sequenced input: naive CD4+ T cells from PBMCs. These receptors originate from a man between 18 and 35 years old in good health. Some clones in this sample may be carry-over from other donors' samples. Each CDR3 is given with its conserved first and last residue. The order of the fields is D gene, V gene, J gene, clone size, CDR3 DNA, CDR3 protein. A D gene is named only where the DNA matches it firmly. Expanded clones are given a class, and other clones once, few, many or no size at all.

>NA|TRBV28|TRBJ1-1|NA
TGTGCCAGCAGACACCCCCCGGACGGAACGATTGAAGCTTTCTTT
CASRHPPDGTIEAFF
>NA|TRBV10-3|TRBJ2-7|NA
TGTGCCATCAGTGAAGGGGAGAGGTCTGCCTACGAGCAGTACTTC
CAISEGERSAYEQYF
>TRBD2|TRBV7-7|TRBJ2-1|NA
TGTGCCAGCAGCTTAGGCCTAGCGGGGAGGGGTGAGCAGTTCTTC
CASSLGLAGRGEQFF
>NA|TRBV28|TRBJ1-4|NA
TGTGCCAGCAGTACTGACAGGATAGCGGGTGAAAAACTGTTTTTT
CASSTDRIAGEKLFF
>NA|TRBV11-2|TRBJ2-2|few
TGTGCCAGCAGCTTAGAGAGACTTAACACCGGGGAGCTGTTTTTT
CASSLERLNTGELFF
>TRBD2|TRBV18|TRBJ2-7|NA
TGTGCCAGCTCACCGGGCGGAGCGGGAGCCTACGAGCAGTACTTC
CASSPGGAGAYEQYF
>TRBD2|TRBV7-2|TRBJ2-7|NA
TGTGCCAGCACCCCCCGGCGGGCGGGAGTAGAGTACGAGCAGTACTTC
CASTPRRAGVEYEQYF
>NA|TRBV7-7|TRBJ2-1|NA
TGTGCCAGCAGCTTGAACCGGGACAAATACAATGAGCAGTTCTTC
CASSLNRDKYNEQFF
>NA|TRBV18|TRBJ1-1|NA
TGTGCCAGCTCACCAACGGTCCCTGCAAGGGGCACTGAAGCTTTCTTT
CASSPTVPARGTEAFF
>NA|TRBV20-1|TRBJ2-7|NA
TGCAGTGGGCAAGATTACTACGAGCAGTACTTC
CSGQDYYEQYF
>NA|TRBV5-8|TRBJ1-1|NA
TGTGCCAGCAGCGGCTATGGGAATCGGGAAGCTTTCTTT
CASSGYGNREAFF